This T cell receptor beta chain was recorded in a study of read filtering for tumor transcriptome and immune sequencing. Study context: By R-ISS, stages I, II and III held around 8, 15 and 7 patients. After DNase treatment, RNA was made into whole-transcriptome libraries. Per sample, TCR-region reads ranged about 3.5 to 11 million by IR-seq, about 80 to 1,400 by RNA-seq.

This clonotype was seen ten or more times. From approximately 430 ng of RNA, a library with molecular barcoded alpha/delta and beta/gamma adaptors was made. TCRdb recomputed calls from the reads with MiXCR, one row per CDR3 protein. Here the sample spans around 41,000 distinct CDR3 sequences, around 13% being singletons. Specimen: a population of CD138-negative cells sorted from bone marrow. This clonotype originated in a donor aged 40 or older with multiple myeloma.

The CDR3 region is CSAREGVYGYTF. The DNA of the CDR3 is TGCAGTGCTAGGGAAGGAGTCTATGGCTACACCTTC. The J gene is TRBJ1-2, the V gene TRBV20-1; D gene unclear. With 3 bases removed from V and 4 bases from J, the gap between germline ends came to 9 bases. Germline CDR1 is DFQATT and CDR2 is SNEGSKA (reference sequence). The CDR3 extends over 12 amino acids.